This T cell receptor beta chain was captured in a study of blood T cell repertoires in COVID-19. V lost 3 bases and J 8 bases, leaving 13 bases between the germline ends. Germline CDR1 reads LNHDA; CDR2 reads SQIVND (reference sequence). The CDR3 spans 13 residues. This clone was seen a single time. Sequenced by immunoSEQ multiplex PCR; TCRdb stores in-frame clones only, minus some. The sample includes almost 350,000 clones, about nine tenths of them seen just once. The sequenced sample was PBMCs or T cells enriched from blood (not recorded which). The chain combines TRBV19 with TRBJ1-1; possibly TRBD1 for D (5 bases). The receptor comes from a woman in her thirties who had been exposed to COVID-19. For the CDR3, the DNA is TGTGCCAGTAGTATGGGCGGACACCCCGAAGCTTTCTTT. Its protein product is CASSMGGHPEAFF.